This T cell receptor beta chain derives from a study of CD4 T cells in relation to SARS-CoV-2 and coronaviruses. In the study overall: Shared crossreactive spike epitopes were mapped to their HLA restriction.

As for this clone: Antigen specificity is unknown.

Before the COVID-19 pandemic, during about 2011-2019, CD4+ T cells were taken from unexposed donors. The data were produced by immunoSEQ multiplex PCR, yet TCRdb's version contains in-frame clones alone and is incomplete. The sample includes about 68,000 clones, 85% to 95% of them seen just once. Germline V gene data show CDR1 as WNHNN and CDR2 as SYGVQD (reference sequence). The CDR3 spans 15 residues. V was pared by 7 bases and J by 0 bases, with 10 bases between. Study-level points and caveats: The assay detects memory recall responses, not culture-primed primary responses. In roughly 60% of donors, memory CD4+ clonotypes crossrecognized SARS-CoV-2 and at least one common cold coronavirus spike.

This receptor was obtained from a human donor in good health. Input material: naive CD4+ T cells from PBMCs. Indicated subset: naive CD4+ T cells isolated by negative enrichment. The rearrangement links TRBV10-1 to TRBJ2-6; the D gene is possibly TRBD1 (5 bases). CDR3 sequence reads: CASKDRGSGANVLTF. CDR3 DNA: TGCGCCAGCAAAGACAGAGGCTCTGGGGCCAACGTCCTGACTTTC.